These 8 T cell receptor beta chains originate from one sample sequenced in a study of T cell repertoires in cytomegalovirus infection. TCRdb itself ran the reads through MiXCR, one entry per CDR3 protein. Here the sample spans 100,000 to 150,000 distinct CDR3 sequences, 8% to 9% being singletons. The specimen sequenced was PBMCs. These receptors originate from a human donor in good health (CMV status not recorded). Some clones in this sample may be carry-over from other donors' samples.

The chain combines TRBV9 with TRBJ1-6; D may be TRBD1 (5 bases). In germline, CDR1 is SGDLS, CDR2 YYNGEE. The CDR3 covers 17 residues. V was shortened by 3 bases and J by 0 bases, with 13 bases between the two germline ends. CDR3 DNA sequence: TGTGCCAGCAGCGCAGATTCAGGGAGCTCCTATAATTCACCCCTCCACTTT. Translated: CASSADSGSSYNSPLHF. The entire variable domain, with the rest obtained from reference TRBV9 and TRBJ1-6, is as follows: DSGVTQTPKHLITATGQRVTLRCSPRSGDLSVYWYQQSLDQGLQFLIQYYNGEERAKGNILERFSAQQFPDLHSELNLSSLELGDSALYFCASSADSGSSYNSPLHFGNGTRLTVT.

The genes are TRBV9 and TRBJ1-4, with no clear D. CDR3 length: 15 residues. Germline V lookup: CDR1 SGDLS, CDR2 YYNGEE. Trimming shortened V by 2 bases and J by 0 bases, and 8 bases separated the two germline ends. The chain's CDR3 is CASSVETSTNEKLFF. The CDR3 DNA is TGTGCCAGCAGCGTGGAGACATCAACTAATGAAAAACTGTTTTTT.

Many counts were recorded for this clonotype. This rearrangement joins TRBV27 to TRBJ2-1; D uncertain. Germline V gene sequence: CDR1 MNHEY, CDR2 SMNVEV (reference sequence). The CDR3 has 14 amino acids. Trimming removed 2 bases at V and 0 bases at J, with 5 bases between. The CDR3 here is CASSLKSSYNEQFF. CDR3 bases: TGTGCCAGCAGTTTAAAGAGCTCCTACAATGAGCAGTTCTTC.

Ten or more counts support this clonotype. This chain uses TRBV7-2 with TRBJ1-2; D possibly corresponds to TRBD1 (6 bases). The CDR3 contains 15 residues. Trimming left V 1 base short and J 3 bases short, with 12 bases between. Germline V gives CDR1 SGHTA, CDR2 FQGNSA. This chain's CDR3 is CASSLDRDIYYGYTF. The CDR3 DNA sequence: TGTGCCAGCAGCTTAGACAGGGATATTTACTATGGCTACACCTTC.

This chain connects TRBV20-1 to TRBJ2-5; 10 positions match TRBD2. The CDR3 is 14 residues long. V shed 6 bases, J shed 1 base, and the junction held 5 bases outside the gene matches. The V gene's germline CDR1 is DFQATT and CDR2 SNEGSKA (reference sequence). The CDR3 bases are TGCAGTGCCTCGACTAGCGGGTCCCAAGAGACCCAGTACTTC. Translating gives CSASTSGSQETQYF.

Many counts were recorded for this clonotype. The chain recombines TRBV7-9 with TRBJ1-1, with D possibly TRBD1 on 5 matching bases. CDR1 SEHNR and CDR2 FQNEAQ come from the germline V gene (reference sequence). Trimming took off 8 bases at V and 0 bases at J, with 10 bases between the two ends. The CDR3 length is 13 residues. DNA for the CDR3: TGTGCCAGCGTGGGGACTTTGAACACTGAAGCTTTCTTT. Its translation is CASVGTLNTEAFF.

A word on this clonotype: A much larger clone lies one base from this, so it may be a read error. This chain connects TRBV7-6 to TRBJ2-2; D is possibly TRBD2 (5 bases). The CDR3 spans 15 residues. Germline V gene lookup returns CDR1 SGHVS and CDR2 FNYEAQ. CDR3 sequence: CASSLITSSTGVLFF. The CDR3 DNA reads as TGTGCCAGCAGCCTAATCACGAGTTCCACCGGGGTGCTGTTTTTT.

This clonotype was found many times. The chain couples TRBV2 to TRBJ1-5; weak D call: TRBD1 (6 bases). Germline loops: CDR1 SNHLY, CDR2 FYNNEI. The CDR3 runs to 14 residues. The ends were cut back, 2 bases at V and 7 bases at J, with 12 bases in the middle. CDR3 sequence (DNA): TGTGCCAGCAGTGAACAGGGGTTCGGCCAGCCCCAGCATTTT. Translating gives CASSEQGFGQPQHF.